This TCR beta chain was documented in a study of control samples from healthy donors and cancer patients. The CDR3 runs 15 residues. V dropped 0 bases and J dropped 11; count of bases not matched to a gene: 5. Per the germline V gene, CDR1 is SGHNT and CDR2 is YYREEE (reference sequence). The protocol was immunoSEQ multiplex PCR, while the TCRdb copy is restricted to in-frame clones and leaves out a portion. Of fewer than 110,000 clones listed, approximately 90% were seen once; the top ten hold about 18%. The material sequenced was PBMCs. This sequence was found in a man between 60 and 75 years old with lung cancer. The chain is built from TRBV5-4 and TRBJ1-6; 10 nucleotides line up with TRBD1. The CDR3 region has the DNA TGTGCCAGCAGCTTGGAGGGACAGGGGATGGCACCCCTCCACTTT. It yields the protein CASSLEGQGMAPLHF.